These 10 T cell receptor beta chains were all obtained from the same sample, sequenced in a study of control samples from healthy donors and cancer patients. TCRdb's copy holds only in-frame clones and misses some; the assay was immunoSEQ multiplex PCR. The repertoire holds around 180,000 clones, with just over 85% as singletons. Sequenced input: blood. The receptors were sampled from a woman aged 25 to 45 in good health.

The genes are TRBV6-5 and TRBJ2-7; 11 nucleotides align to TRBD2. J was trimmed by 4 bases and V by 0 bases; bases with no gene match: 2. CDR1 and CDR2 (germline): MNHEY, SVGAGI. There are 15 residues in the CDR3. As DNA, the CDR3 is TGTGCCAGCAGTTACTCCACTAGCGGGAGTTACGAGCAGTACTTC. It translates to CASSYSTSGSYEQYF.

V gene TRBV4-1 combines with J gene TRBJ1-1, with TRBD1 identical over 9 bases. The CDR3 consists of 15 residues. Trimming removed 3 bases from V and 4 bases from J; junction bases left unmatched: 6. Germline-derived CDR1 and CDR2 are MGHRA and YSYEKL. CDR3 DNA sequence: TGCGCCAGCAGCCACCCGGGACAGGGTGGCACTGAAGCTTTCTTT. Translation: CASSHPGQGGTEAFF.

CDR3: CASSPTSSYEQYF. CDR3 sequence (DNA): TGTGCCAGCTCACCAACCAGCTCCTACGAGCAGTACTTC. J is TRBJ2-7 and V is TRBV18, with D hard to call. Germline CDR1 and CDR2: KGHSH and LQKENI. The V gene lost 2 bases and the J gene lost 0 bases, with 5 bases spanning the gap. The CDR3 runs 13 residues.

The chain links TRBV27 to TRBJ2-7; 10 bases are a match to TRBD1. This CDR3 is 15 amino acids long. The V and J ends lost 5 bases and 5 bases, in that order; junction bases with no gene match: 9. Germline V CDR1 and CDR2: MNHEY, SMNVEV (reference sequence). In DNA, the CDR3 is TGTGCCAGCAGTCCAAGGACAGGGGGGATCCACGAGCAGTACTTC. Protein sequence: CASSPRTGGIHEQYF.

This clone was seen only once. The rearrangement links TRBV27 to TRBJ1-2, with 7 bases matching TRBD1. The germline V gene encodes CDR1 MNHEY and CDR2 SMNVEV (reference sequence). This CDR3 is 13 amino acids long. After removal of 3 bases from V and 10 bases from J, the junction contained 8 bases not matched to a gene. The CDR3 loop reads CASSFGGDRDYTF. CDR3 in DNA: TGTGCCAGCAGTTTTGGGGGAGACAGGGACTACACCTTC.

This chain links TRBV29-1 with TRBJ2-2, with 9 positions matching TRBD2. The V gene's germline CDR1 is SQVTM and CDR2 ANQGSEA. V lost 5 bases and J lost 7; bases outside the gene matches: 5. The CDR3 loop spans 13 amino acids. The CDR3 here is CSVKRGGDGELFF. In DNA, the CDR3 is TGCAGCGTTAAACGCGGGGGGGACGGGGAGCTGTTTTTT.

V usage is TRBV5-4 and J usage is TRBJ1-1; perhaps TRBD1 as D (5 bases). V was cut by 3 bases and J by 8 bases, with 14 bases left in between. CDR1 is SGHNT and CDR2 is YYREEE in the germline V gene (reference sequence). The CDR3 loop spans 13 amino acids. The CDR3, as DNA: TGTGCCAGCAGCTCAAATACCGGGGACGAAGCTTTCTTT. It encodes CASSSNTGDEAFF.

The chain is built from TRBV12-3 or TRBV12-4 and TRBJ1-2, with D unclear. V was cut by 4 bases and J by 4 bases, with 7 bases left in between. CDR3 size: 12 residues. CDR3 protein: CASSSGLYGYTF. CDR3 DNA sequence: TGTGCCAGCAGTTCGGGCCTCTATGGCTACACCTTC.

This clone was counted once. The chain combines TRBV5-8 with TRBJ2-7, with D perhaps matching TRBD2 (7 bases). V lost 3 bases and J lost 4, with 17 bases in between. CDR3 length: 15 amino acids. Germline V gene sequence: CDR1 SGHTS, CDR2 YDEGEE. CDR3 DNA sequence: TGTGCCAGCAGCTCGGGCTGGGGGGGCCGGTACGAGCAGTACTTC. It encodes CASSSGWGGRYEQYF.

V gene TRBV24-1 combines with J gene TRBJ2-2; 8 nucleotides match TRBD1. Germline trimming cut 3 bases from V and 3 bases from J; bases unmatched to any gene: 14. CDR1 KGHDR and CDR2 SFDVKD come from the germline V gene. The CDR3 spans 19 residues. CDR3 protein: CATSDPPDRAGWDTGELFF. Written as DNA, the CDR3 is TGTGCCACCAGTGATCCGCCGGACAGGGCCGGTTGGGACACCGGGGAGCTGTTTTTT.